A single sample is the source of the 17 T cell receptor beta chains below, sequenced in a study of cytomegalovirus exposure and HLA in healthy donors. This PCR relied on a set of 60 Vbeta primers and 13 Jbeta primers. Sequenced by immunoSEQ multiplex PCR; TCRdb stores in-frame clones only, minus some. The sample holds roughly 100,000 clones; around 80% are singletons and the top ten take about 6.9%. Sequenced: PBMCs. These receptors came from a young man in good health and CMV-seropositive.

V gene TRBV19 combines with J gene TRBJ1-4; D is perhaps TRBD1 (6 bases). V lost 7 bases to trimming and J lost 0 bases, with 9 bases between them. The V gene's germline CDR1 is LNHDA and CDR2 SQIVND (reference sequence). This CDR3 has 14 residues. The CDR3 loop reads CASTHRATNEKLFF. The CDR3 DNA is TGTGCCAGTACCCACAGGGCAACTAATGAAAAACTGTTTTTT.

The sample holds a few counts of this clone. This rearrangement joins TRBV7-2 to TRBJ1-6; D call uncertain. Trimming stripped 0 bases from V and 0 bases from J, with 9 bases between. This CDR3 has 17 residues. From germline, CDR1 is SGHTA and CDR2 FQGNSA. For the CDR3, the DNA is TGTGCCAGCAGCTTAGCTCGTGCGAGCTCCTATAATTCACCCCTCCACTTT. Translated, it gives CASSLARASSYNSPLHF.

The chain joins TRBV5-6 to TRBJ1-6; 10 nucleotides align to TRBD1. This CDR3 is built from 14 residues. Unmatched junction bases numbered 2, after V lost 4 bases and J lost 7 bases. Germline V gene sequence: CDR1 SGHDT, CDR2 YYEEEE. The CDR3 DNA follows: TGTGCCAGCAGCCGGGGACAGGGGAATTCACCCCTCCACTTT. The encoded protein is CASSRGQGNSPLHF.

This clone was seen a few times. CDR3 nucleotide sequence: TGTGCCAGCAAAGAGACCAGGAGCGGGGCTTGGTACTTC. It is translated as CASKETRSGAWYF. The V and J genes are TRBV2 and TRBJ2-7; 7 nucleotides align to TRBD2. Germline V gene sequence: CDR1 SNHLY, CDR2 FYNNEI. The CDR3 is 13 amino acids. V gave up 7 bases and J gave up 12 bases; unmatched junction bases: 15.

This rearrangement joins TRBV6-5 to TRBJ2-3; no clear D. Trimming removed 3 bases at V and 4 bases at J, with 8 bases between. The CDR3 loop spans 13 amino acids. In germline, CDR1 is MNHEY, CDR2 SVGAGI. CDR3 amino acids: CASSYMSADTQYF. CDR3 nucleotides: TGTGCCAGCAGTTATATGTCTGCAGATACGCAGTATTTT.

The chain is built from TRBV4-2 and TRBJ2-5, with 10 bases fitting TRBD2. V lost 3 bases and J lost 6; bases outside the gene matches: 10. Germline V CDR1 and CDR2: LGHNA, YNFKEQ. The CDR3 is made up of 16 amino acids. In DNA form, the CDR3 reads TGTGCCAGCAGCCAGGTAGCGGGGGGACTGATGAAGACCCAGTACTTC. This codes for CASSQVAGGLMKTQYF.

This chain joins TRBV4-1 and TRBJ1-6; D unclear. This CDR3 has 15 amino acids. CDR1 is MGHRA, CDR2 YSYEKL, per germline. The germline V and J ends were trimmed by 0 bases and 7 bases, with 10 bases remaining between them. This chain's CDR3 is CASSQDGLLNSPLHF. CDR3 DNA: TGCGCCAGCAGCCAAGATGGCCTTCTCAATTCACCCCTCCACTTT.

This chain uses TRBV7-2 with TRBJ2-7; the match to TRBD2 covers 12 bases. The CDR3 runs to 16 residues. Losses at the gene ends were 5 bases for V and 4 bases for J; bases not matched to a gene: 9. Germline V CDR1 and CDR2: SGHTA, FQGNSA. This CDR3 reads CASSPSSGGAMYEQYF. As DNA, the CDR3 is TGTGCCAGCAGCCCATCTAGCGGGGGGGCCATGTACGAGCAGTACTTC.

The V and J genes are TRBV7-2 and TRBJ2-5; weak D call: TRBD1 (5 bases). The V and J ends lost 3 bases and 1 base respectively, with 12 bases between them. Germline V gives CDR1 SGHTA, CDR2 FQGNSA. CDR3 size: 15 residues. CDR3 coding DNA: TGTGCCAGCAGCTTGGGGCCCTCCCTCCAAGAGACCCAGTACTTC. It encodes CASSLGPSLQETQYF.

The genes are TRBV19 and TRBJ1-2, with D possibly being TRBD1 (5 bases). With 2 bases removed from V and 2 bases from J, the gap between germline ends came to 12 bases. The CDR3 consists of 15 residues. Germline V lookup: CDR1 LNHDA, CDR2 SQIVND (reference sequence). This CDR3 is CASSIQGFKNYGYTF. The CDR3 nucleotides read TGTGCCAGTAGTATACAGGGTTTTAAGAACTATGGCTACACCTTC.

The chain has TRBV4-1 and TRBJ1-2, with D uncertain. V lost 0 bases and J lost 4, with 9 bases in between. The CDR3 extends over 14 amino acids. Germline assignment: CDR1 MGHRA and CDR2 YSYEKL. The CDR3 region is CASSQDPHSYGYTF. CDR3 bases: TGCGCCAGCAGCCAAGATCCACACAGCTATGGCTACACCTTC.

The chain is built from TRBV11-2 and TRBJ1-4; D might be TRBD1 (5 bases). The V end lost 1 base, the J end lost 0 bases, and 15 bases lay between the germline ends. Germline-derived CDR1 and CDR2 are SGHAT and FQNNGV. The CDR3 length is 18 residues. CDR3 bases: TGTGCCAGCAGCTTAGCGGGGAGGGGTGACTCAACTAATGAAAAACTGTTTTTT. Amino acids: CASSLAGRGDSTNEKLFF.

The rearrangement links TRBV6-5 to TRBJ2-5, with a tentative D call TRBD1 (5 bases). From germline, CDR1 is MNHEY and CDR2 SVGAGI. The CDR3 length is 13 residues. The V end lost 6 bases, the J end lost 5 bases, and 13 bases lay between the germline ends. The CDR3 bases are TGTGCCAGCAGATCACAGGCTAGGGAGACCCAGTACTTC. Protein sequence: CASRSQARETQYF.

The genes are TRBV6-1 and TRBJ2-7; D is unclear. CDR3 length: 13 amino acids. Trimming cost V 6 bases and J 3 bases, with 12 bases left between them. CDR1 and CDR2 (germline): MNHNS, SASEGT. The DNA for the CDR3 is TGTGCCAGCAGGGCTTCGGGTGGCTACGAGCAGTACTTC. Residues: CASRASGGYEQYF.

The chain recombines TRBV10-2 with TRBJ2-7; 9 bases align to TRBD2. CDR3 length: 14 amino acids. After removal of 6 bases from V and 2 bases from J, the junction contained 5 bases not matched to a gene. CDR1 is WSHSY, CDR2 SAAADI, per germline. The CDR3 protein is CASRDSGGTYEQYF. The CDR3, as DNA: TGCGCCAGCAGAGATAGCGGGGGCACCTACGAGCAGTACTTC.

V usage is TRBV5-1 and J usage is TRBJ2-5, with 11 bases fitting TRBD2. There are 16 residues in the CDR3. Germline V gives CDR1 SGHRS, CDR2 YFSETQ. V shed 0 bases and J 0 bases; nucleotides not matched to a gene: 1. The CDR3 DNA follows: TGCGCCAGCAGCTTGGGGACTAGCGGGTACCAAGAGACCCAGTACTTC. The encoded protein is CASSLGTSGYQETQYF.

The CDR3 loop reads CSVARTSGNTIYF. CDR3 DNA: TGCAGCGTTGCCCGGACTTCTGGAAACACCATATATTTT. This chain links TRBV29-1 with TRBJ1-3; D is undetermined. V was pared by 4 bases and J by 1 base, with 8 bases between. Germline V gene sequence: CDR1 SQVTM, CDR2 ANQGSEA. The CDR3 contains 13 residues.